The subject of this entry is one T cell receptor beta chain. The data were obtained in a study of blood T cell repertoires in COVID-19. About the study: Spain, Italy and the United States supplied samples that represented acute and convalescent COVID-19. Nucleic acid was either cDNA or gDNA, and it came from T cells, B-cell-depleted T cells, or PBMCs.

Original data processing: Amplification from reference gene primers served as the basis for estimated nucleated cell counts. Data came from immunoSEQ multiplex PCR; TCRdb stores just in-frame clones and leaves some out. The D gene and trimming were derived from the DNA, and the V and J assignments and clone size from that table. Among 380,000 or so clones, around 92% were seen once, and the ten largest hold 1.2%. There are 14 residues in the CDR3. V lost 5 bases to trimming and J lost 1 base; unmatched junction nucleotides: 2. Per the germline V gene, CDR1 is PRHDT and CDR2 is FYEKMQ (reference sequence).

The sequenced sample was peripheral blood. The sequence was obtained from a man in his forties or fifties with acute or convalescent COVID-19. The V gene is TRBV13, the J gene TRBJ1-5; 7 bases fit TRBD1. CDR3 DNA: TGTGCCAGCAGCCACAGGGGAAGCAATCAGCCCCAGCATTTT. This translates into CASSHRGSNQPQHF.